Presented here are 11 T cell receptor beta chains from one specimen sequenced in a study of CD8 T cells in ankylosing spondylitis. Each CDR3 protein gets one entry after TCRdb re-called the 5' RACE reads with MiXCR. The sample holds around 250,000 distinct CDR3 sequences, 15% to 20% seen once. Specimen: blood, either unsorted or a sorted T cell fraction (not recorded which). Receptor source: a male donor with ankylosing spondylitis or in good health (not recorded which).

This clonotype was observed a handful of times. DNA for the CDR3: TGTGCCAGCAGTTTCCCCAGAACAGATACGCAGTATTTT. This gives the protein CASSFPRTDTQYF. The chain has TRBV28 and TRBJ2-3; no definite D call. The germline V gene encodes CDR1 MDHEN and CDR2 SYDVKM. CDR3 length: 13 amino acids. With 3 bases removed from V and 3 bases from J, the gap between germline ends came to 7 bases.

The chain recombines TRBV27 with TRBJ2-2; D not resolved. Deletions cut 8 bases from V and 6 bases from J, with 16 bases between. The CDR3 sequence is 14 residues long. Germline CDR1 is MNHEY and CDR2 is SMNVEV (reference sequence). CDR3 amino acids: CASAKGWDAGELFF. The CDR3 DNA is TGTGCCAGCGCAAAAGGGTGGGATGCCGGGGAGCTGTTTTTT.

A note on this clonotype: At one of its ends the junction is not consistent with the germline gene, which may arise from a read error. This chain joins TRBV7-7 and TRBJ2-5; D gene unclear. The CDR3 length is 14 residues. Germline V gene lookup returns CDR1 SSHAT and CDR2 FNYEAQ (reference sequence). The CDR3 here is CASSLSVGQETQYF. The CDR3 region has the DNA TGTGCTAGCAGCTTATCGGTTGGACAAGAGACCCAGTACTTC.

This clonotype was seen only a few times. This chain links TRBV12-3 or TRBV12-4 with TRBJ2-7; 13 bases are a match to TRBD2. V trimming: 5 bases; J trimming: 6 bases; junction bases outside the gene matches: 13. The CDR3 extends over 17 amino acids. This CDR3 reads CASSTEGLAGHTFEQYF. CDR3 DNA sequence: TGTGCCAGCAGTACTGAGGGACTAGCGGGACATACCTTCGAGCAGTACTTC.

The gene calls are TRBV5-1 and TRBJ2-3; D unclear. The ends were cut back, 2 bases at V and 4 bases at J, with 8 bases in the middle. The germline CDR1 and CDR2 sequences are SGHRS and YFSETQ. The CDR3 sequence is 13 residues long. CDR3 DNA: TGCGCCAGCAGCTTTGGATCCCCAGATACGCAGTATTTT. The encoded protein is CASSFGSPDTQYF. Based on the CDR3 plus reference TRBV5-1 and TRBJ2-3, the full variable domain is KAGVTQTPRYLIKTRGQQVTLSCSPISGHRSVSWYQQTPGQGLQFLFEYFSETQRNKGNFPGRFSGRQFSNSRSEMNVSTLELGDSALYLCASSFGSPDTQYFGPGTRLTVL.

This clonotype has only a few counts. This chain connects TRBV28 to TRBJ2-2; 10 bases fit TRBD1. CDR3 size: 18 residues. Unmatched junction bases numbered 16, after V lost 6 bases and J lost 6 bases. Germline CDR1 reads MDHEN; CDR2 reads SYDVKM. The CDR3: CASSITGIGTGDSGELFF. The DNA for the CDR3 is TGTGCCAGCAGCATTACTGGGATTGGGACAGGGGACTCCGGGGAGCTGTTTTTT.

This clonotype appeared a few times. This chain connects TRBV4-2 to TRBJ1-6; 9 bases are a match to TRBD1. Trimming removed 2 bases from V and 13 bases from J; junction bases left unmatched: 12. CDR3 length equals 16 residues. From germline, CDR1 is LGHNA and CDR2 YNFKEQ. CDR3 protein: CASSQLTGGYGGPLHF. The CDR3, as DNA: TGTGCCAGCAGCCAACTTACAGGGGGCTACGGTGGGCCCCTCCACTTT.

This clonotype came up a few times. The chain joins TRBV20-1 to TRBJ2-7; 7 nucleotides line up with TRBD2. The CDR3 loop spans 13 amino acids. Germline trimming cut 5 bases from V and 0 bases from J; bases unmatched to any gene: 4. The V gene's germline CDR1 is DFQATT and CDR2 SNEGSKA (reference sequence). Here the CDR3 reads CSARTSDSYEQYF. As DNA, the CDR3 is TGCAGTGCTCGGACTAGTGACTCCTACGAGCAGTACTTC.

This chain connects TRBV4-3 to TRBJ2-7; 10 bases map to TRBD2. There are 16 residues in the CDR3. V lost 0 bases to trimming and J lost 3 bases; unmatched junction nucleotides: 5. Germline loops: CDR1 LGHNA, CDR2 YSLEER. The chain's CDR3 is CASSQERTSGIYEQYF. The DNA of the CDR3 is TGCGCCAGCAGCCAAGAGAGGACTAGCGGTATCTACGAGCAGTACTTC.

The J gene is TRBJ2-7, the V gene TRBV28; D might be TRBD1 (6 bases). The CDR3 spans 13 residues. Germline-derived CDR1 and CDR2 are MDHEN and SYDVKM. The V gene lost 5 bases and the J gene lost 6 bases, with 14 bases spanning the gap. CDR3 sequence: CASSPRLTGEQYF. As DNA, the CDR3 is TGTGCCAGCAGTCCCCGCTTGACAGGCGAGCAGTACTTC.

A few counts support this clonotype. The V gene is TRBV5-5, the J gene TRBJ2-7; tentatively, D is TRBD2 (6 bases). The germline CDR1 and CDR2 sequences are SGHKS and YYEKEE (reference sequence). The V gene lost 4 bases and the J gene lost 1 base, with 12 bases spanning the gap. This CDR3 has 14 amino acids. DNA of the CDR3: TGTGCCAGCAGCCCTGGAGGGGCATCCTACGAGCAGTACTTC. Translating it yields CASSPGGASYEQYF.